This T cell receptor (beta chain) emerged from a study of CD8 T cells in Susac syndrome. The V gene's germline CDR1 is SGHNT and CDR2 YYREEE (reference sequence). Between the trimmed V and J ends, which lost 1 base and 4 bases, there was a span of 18 bases. CDR3 length equals 16 residues. Reverse transcription of about 0.45 to 1 ug RNA used random hexamers. Multiplex PCR with immunoSEQ amplified the TCR beta CDR3 across 54 Vbeta and 13 Jbeta. TCRdb redid the calling of the immunoSEQ multiplex PCR reads with MiXCR, one entry per CDR3 protein. The sample includes 160,000 or so distinct CDR3 sequences, over 85% of them seen just once. Controls matched for age and sex were healthy donors. The count of this clonotype is one.

The chain links TRBV5-4 to TRBJ2-7; D possibly corresponds to TRBD1 (5 bases). This TCR came from a human donor in good health. Sample: CD4+ T cells from PBMCs. The CDR3 DNA reads as TGTGCCAGCAGCTTGTTCAAGGGGCCCAAACAGTACGAGCAGTACTTC. Translated: CASSLFKGPKQYEQYF.